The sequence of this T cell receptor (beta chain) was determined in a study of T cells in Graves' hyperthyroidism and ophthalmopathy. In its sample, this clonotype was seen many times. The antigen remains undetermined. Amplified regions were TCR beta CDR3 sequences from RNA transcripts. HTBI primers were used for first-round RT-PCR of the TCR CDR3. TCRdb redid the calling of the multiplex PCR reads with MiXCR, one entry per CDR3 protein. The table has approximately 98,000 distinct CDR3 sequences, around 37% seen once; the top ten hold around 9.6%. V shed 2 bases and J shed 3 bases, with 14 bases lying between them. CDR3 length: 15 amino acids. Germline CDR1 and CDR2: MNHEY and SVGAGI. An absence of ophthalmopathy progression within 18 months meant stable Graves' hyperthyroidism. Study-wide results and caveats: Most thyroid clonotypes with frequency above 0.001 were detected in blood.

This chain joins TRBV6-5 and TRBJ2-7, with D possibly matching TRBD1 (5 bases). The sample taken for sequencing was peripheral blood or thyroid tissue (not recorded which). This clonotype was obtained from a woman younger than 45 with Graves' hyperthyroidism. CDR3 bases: TGTGCCAGCAGTTACCAACCGACAGAAATCTACGAGCAGTACTTC. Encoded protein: CASSYQPTEIYEQYF.